Given below is one TCR beta chain in context. Its antigen is unknown. Expressed TCRB transcripts were sequenced because the isolated RNA had all been reverse transcribed beforehand. Assay used: immunoSEQ multiplex PCR; TCRdb lists only in-frame clones, some missing. The data show about 290,000 clones, with under 8.5% seen just once and over 0.8% held by the top ten. The V and J ends lost 7 bases and 2 bases respectively, with 14 bases between them. Germline V gives CDR1 SGHRS, CDR2 YFSETQ. The CDR3 is 14 amino acids. This record comes from a study of beta chain features in type 1 diabetes. In the study overall: The study found patients and healthy donors alike in age, gender and cell yields.

Study-level findings and limits: Diminished insertions and augmented deletions at VDJ junctions characterized type 1 diabetes patients. Shorter TCRB CDR3s, moderately but significantly so, marked every one of the four CD4+ subsets in Type 1 diabetes patients.

Isolation of CD4+ naive, central memory, regulatory and stem cell-like memory cells was achieved by sorting via CD45RO/CCR7/CD25/CD127/CD95/CD27. The sequence was obtained from a young woman in good health. The chain links TRBV5-1 to TRBJ2-3; TRBD1 might be the D (6 bases). Sequenced: central memory CD4+ T cells from blood. The DNA for the CDR3 is TGCGCCAGCTTACAGGGCCCCTCCACAGATACGCAGTATTTT. It is translated as CASLQGPSTDTQYF.